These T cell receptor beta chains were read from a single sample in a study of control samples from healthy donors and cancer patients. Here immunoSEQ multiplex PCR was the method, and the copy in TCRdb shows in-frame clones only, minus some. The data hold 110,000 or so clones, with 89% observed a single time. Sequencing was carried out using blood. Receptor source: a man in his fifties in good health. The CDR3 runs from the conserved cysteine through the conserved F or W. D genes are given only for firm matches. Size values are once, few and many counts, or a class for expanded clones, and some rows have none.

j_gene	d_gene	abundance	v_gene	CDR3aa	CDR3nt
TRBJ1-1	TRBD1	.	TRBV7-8	CASSLDRGTEAFF	TGTGCCAGCAGCTTAGACAGGGGAACTGAAGCTTTCTTT
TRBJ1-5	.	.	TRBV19	CASSVGLNNQPQHF	TGTGCCAGTAGTGTCGGACTTAACAATCAGCCCCAGCATTTT
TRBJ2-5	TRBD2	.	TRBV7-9	CASSREAGRETQYF	TGTGCCAGCAGCCGGGAGGCGGGGCGGGAGACCCAGTACTTC
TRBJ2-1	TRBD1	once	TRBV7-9	CASSPPTGGTYNEQFF	TGTGCCAGCAGCCCGCCGACAGGGGGCACCTACAATGAGCAGTTCTTC
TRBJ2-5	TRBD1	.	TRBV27	CASSSRDRGATSQETQYF	TGTGCCAGCAGTTCCCGGGACAGGGGTGCGACATCCCAAGAGACCCAGTACTTC
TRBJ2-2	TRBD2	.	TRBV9	CASSSTGTSLAGELFF	TGTGCCAGCAGCTCCACCGGGACTAGTTTAGCCGGGGAGCTGTTTTTT
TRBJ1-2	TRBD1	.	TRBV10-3	CAISGGGDRGGNYGYTF	TGTGCCATCAGTGGCGGGGGTGACAGGGGCGGTAACTATGGCTACACCTTC
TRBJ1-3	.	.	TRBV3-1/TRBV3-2	CASSQGGARANTIYF	TGTGCCAGCAGCCAAGGGGGCGCCAGGGCTAACACCATATATTTT
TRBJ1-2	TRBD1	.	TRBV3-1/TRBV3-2	CASSQIQGPYTF	TGTGCCAGCAGCCAAATACAGGGGCCCTACACCTTC
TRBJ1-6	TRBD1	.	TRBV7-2	CASSHGQGPYNSPLHF	TGTGCCAGCAGCCACGGACAGGGCCCCTATAATTCACCCCTCCACTTT
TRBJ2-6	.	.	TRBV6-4	CASSVNQGSVLTF	TGTGCCAGCAGTGTAAATCAGGGTTCCGTCCTGACTTTC
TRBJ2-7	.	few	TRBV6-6	CASSYYSRYSYEQYF	TGTGCCAGCAGTTACTACTCCAGGTACTCCTACGAGCAGTACTTC
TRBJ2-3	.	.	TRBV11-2	CASSLGLGGASTDTQYF	TGTGCCAGCAGCTTAGGGCTGGGGGGTGCAAGCACAGATACGCAGTATTTT
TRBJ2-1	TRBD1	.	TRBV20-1	CSASGPGGNEQFF	TGCAGTGCTAGTGGGCCAGGGGGCAATGAGCAGTTCTTC
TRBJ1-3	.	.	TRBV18	CASSTGRLGSGNTIYF	TGTGCCAGCTCTACCGGTCGATTGGGCTCTGGAAACACCATATATTTT
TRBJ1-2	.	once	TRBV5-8	CASSWGSGYGYTF	TGTGCCAGCAGCTGGGGCTCAGGCTATGGCTACACCTTC
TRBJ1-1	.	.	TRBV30	CAWSVQGYEAFF	TGTGCCTGGAGCGTACAGGGATACGAAGCTTTCTTT
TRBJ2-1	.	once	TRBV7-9	CASAGHPYNEQFF	TGTGCCAGCGCGGGACACCCCTACAATGAGCAGTTCTTC
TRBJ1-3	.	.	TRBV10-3	CAISGRDTVSGNTIYF	TGTGCCATCAGTGGGAGGGACACCGTTTCTGGAAACACCATATATTTT
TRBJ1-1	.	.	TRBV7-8	CASNLIGGNTEAFF	TGTGCCAGCAATTTGATAGGAGGGAACACTGAAGCTTTCTTT
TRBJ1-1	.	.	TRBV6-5	CASSYSISYLGTEAFF	TGTGCCAGCAGTTACTCGATTTCTTACTTGGGCACTGAAGCTTTCTTT
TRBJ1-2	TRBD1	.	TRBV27	CASSPGQGFSRYGYTF	TGTGCCAGCAGCCCGGGACAGGGGTTCAGTCGCTATGGCTACACCTTC
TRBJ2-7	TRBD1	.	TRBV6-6	CASTPGQGLHEQYF	TGTGCCAGCACCCCCGGACAGGGACTCCACGAGCAGTACTTC
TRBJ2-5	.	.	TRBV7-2	CASSSNGAQETQYF	TGTGCCAGCAGCTCAAACGGGGCCCAAGAGACCCAGTACTTC
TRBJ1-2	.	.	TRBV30	CAWSGRTDPYGYTF	TGTGCCTGGAGTGGTAGGACGGACCCTTATGGCTACACCTTC
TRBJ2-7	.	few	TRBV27	CASSLTWGRSYEQYF	TGTGCCAGCAGTTTAACTTGGGGCCGCTCCTACGAGCAGTACTTC
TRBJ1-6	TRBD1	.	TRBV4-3	CASSQDTRTGGDSPLHF	TGCGCCAGCAGCCAAGATACCCGGACAGGGGGAGATTCACCCCTCCACTTT